The 13 T cell receptor beta chains presented below share a single source sample, sequenced in a study of spatial heterogeneity in lung cancer. TCRdb analysed the 5' RACE reads with MiXCR anew, one entry per CDR3 protein. The sample holds under 25,000 distinct CDR3 sequences, roughly 7% seen once. Time point denoted: sample taken at primary tumor resection. Sequences were derived from PBMCs, sampled at surgery. The source of these receptors is a male donor with early-stage non-small cell lung cancer.

There are many counts of this clonotype. The V call is TRBV25-1, the J call TRBJ2-1; TRBD1 is a possible D gene (6 bases). The CDR3 totals 18 residues. Trimming took 1 base from V and 1 from J, leaving 17 bases between them. Germline CDR1 is MGHDK and CDR2 is SYGVNS. The CDR3 loop reads CASSESGRQGPSYNEQFF. CDR3 DNA: TGTGCCAGCAGTGAATCCGGTAGGCAGGGGCCTTCCTACAATGAGCAGTTCTTC.

This clonotype was counted ten times or more. The J gene is TRBJ1-1, the V gene TRBV11-2; D perhaps matches TRBD1 (5 bases). Germline V gene sequence: CDR1 SGHAT, CDR2 FQNNGV. Trimming shortened V by 3 bases and J by 0 bases, and 8 bases separated the two germline ends. CDR3 size: 14 residues. DNA for the CDR3: TGTGCCAGCAGCTTCCCAGGGATGAACACTGAAGCTTTCTTT. This encodes CASSFPGMNTEAFF.

CDR3 DNA sequence: TGTGCCAGCAGCTTAGGGCTAGCGGGGGCCCGGGCTGAGCAGTTCTTC. Encoded protein: CASSLGLAGARAEQFF. V and J are TRBV7-2 and TRBJ2-1, with 10 bases aligning to TRBD2. The CDR3 has 16 amino acids. The junction had 9 bases not matched to a gene; V was cut back by 1 base and J by 9 bases. The germline V gene has CDR1 SGHTA and CDR2 FQGNSA.

This clonotype was counted a few times. A read error may explain this, as a much larger clone is one base away. The genes are TRBV9 and TRBJ2-1; possibly TRBD2 for D (6 bases). CDR1 and CDR2 (germline): SGDLS, YYNGEE. The CDR3 spans 12 residues. CDR3 in amino acids: CANSVGGPEQFF. The CDR3 nucleotides are TGTGCCAACAGCGTAGGAGGGCCAGAGCAGTTCTTC.

This chain joins TRBV5-1 and TRBJ2-2; D could derive from TRBD1 or TRBD2 (6 bases each). The CDR3 extends over 15 amino acids. Between the trimmed V and J ends, which lost 8 bases and 0 bases, there was a span of 14 bases. Germline-derived CDR1 and CDR2 are SGHRS and YFSETQ. CDR3 loop: CASRLGGSNTGELFF. In nucleotides, the CDR3 is TGCGCCAGTCGACTCGGGGGCTCGAACACCGGGGAGCTGTTTTTT.

This clonotype was observed a few times. The chain recombines TRBV5-1 with TRBJ2-7, with 7 bases fitting TRBD1. Per the germline V gene, CDR1 is SGHRS and CDR2 is YFSETQ. The CDR3 runs 12 residues. With 5 bases clipped from V and 5 bases from J, the junction kept 4 bases outside the gene matches. Here the CDR3 reads CASRQGTHEQYF. CDR3 DNA sequence: TGCGCCAGCAGACAGGGGACCCACGAGCAGTACTTC.

The V and J genes are TRBV7-9 and TRBJ1-1; D is perhaps TRBD1 (6 bases). In germline, CDR1 is SEHNR, CDR2 FQNEAQ (reference sequence). The V end lost 5 bases, the J end lost 8 bases, and 9 bases lay between the germline ends. The CDR3 has 11 amino acids. This CDR3 reads CASSQTGEAFF. The CDR3, as DNA: TGTGCCAGCAGCCAGACAGGCGAAGCTTTCTTT.

This clonotype was seen many times. The V call is TRBV29-1, the J call TRBJ2-7; perhaps D is TRBD1 or TRBD2 (5 bases each). Germline loops: CDR1 SQVTM, CDR2 ANQGSEA. CDR3 size: 13 residues. Trimming left V 4 bases short and J 2 bases short, with 12 bases between. The DNA of the CDR3 is TGCAGCGTTGCATGGTGGGACCCCTACGAGCAGTACTTC. Protein sequence: CSVAWWDPYEQYF.

This clonotype showed up many times. The rearrangement uses TRBV12-3 or TRBV12-4 and TRBJ2-4; the D gene is possibly TRBD2 (6 bases). Trimming took off 4 bases at V and 5 bases at J, with 18 bases between the two ends. This CDR3 spans 16 amino acids. CDR3 nucleotide sequence: TGTGCCAGCAGTTACAGGAGGGACGTAGTCCAAAACATTCAGTACTTC. Its translation is CASSYRRDVVQNIQYF.

This clonotype was recorded a few times. The V call is TRBV6-5, the J call TRBJ2-6; D gene ambiguous. The CDR3 covers 20 residues. Germline CDR1 reads MNHEY; CDR2 reads SVGAGI. V lost 0 bases and J lost 0, with 18 bases in between. The CDR3 DNA is TGTGCCAGCAGTTACTCGCGTGGTGGGCAGGCCGCCTCTGGGGCCAACGTCCTGACTTTC. Protein product: CASSYSRGGQAASGANVLTF.

This clonotype was detected only a few times. The rearrangement joins TRBV9 to TRBJ1-5; possibly TRBD1 for D (6 bases). Germline CDR1 is SGDLS and CDR2 is YYNGEE. This CDR3 comprises 15 residues. The V end lost 0 bases, the J end lost 5 bases, and 12 bases lay between the germline ends. The CDR3 DNA is TGTGCCAGCAGCGTAGAGGGGGGGCTCTATCAGCCCCAGCATTTT. Encoded protein: CASSVEGGLYQPQHF.

This clonotype was seen only a few times. This sequence joins TRBV4-1 and TRBJ1-1; tentative D call: TRBD1 (5 bases). The CDR3 consists of 18 residues. Trimming cost V 3 bases and J 1 base, with 21 bases left between them. From germline, CDR1 is MGHRA and CDR2 YSYEKL. CDR3 in DNA: TGCGCCAGCAGCCACACCCTATTACGGACACGCACGAACACTGAAGCTTTCTTT. It encodes CASSHTLLRTRTNTEAFF.

The chain is built from TRBV12-3 or TRBV12-4 and TRBJ2-5; weak D call: TRBD2 (6 bases). CDR3 length equals 14 residues. The germline V and J ends were trimmed by 9 bases and 0 bases, with 14 bases remaining between them. CDR3: CASSLRDYQETQYF. The CDR3 DNA follows: TGTGCCAGTTCCTTACGGGACTACCAAGAGACCCAGTACTTC.